This T cell receptor (beta chain) was retrieved from a study of T cell responses to AZD1222 COVID-19 vaccine. General study findings and limits: Repertoires were obtained only post-peak T cell response. Spike-specific TCR breadth and depth were elevated following two AZD1222 doses. Close to half of all spike-specific TCRs reportedly target regions of the variants that are unmutated. Clonal diversity was possibly underestimated, and white British individuals and females predominated among donors.

Comment on this clone: The antigen is undetermined.

Measured with immunoSEQ multiplex PCR; TCRdb has only the in-frame clones, and not every one. The sample contains 120,000 to 150,000 clones, roughly 91% of which appear only once. Per the germline V gene, CDR1 is LNHDA and CDR2 is SQIVND (reference sequence). The CDR3 runs 13 residues. V gave up 5 bases and J gave up 10 bases; unmatched junction bases: 5. Sequencing used peripheral blood, obtained on day 0 of AZD1222 vaccination. The sequence came from an adult in good health. The chain employs TRBV19 and TRBJ2-1; 10 bases align to TRBD2. The CDR3 sequence: CASSAQTSGEQFF. CDR3 sequence (DNA): TGTGCCAGTAGTGCCCAGACTAGCGGGGAGCAGTTCTTC.